This TCR beta chain was recovered during a study of untreated major depressive disorder. Study-level results: Depressed patients' CD4+ T cells carried increased TRBV05-01 (Vbeta 5.1) usage versus control CD4+ T cells.

The germline V gene encodes CDR1 ENHRY and CDR2 SYGVKD. V shed 7 bases and J 4 bases; nucleotides not matched to a gene: 9. The CDR3 has 14 amino acids. About this clone itself: Antigen specificity is unknown.

Each depressed patient was pairwise matched to a non-depressed control for sex, age, current smoking status and body mass index. TCRdb keeps only in-frame clones here, not all; method: immunoSEQ multiplex PCR. The data show about 19,000 clones, 92% seen once. This TCR was recovered from a middle-aged woman with major depressive disorder. The V gene is TRBV10-3, the J gene TRBJ1-1, with 7 bases lining up with TRBD1. The specimen sequenced was CD4+ T cells from PBMCs. The CDR3 DNA follows: TGTGCCATCAATAACGTACAGGGGTCCACTGAAGCTTTCTTT. Protein: CAINNVQGSTEAFF.